The 27 T cell receptor beta chains reported below all come from one sample, sequenced in a study of CXCR3-negative and CXCR3-positive naive CD8 T cells (dated by TCRdb to about 2019). For these receptors, no antigen is known. TCRdb shows the sequencer as NextSeq 550. The Human TCR Profiling Kit (MiLaboratory) was used to prepare UMI-labeled 5' RACE TRB cDNA libraries. After the reads were reprocessed by TCRdb, one entry was made per CDR3 protein sequence, with no DNA. The sample table gives more than 100,000 distinct CDR3 sequences. 0.4% to 0.5% of the sample is taken by the ten largest. Points the paper makes about the study in general: Compared with CXCR3-negative naive cells, CXCR3-positive naive cells had TRB CDR3s with higher hydrophobicity (lower Kidera factor 4), lower energy, and higher strength and volume indices.

Material for sequencing was naive CXCR3+ CD8+ T cells from blood. According to the study, the label for this sample's cell subset or site signals: CD45RO-CCR7+CD27+CD95- naive CD8+ T cells expressing CXCR3 (TNR3+). These receptors were obtained from a human donor in good health. Some clones in this sample may be carry-over from other donors' samples.

The V and J genes are TRBV7-2 and TRBJ2-1; the D call from TCRdb, TRBD2, cannot be confirmed without DNA. The CDR3 totals 15 residues. Germline V gene lookup returns CDR1 SGHTA and CDR2 FQGNSA. The CDR3: CASSFGSGSGNEQFF.

The V call is TRBV7-8, the J call TRBJ2-2; the TRBD2 assignment by TCRdb is unverifiable without DNA. The germline V gene has CDR1 SGHVS and CDR2 FQNEAQ. The CDR3 covers 16 residues. CDR3 residues: CASTTLGSGDGGELFF.

The chain links TRBV28 to TRBJ2-1; TCRdb picks TRBD1, but there is no DNA to check that call. CDR1 is MDHEN, CDR2 SYDVKM, per germline. The length of the CDR3 is 16 residues. This CDR3 is CATGQGVLSSYNEQFF.

This chain's CDR3 is CASSSDWIQETQYF. The rearrangement joins TRBV7-6 to TRBJ2-5. This CDR3 region has 14 residues. CDR1 is SGHVS, CDR2 FNYEAQ, per germline.

The CDR3 loop is CASSPAGAYSHNSPLHF. The V gene is TRBV12-3 or TRBV12-4, the J gene TRBJ1-6. The CDR3 loop spans 17 amino acids.

The chain is built from TRBV20-1 and TRBJ2-7; the TCRdb call, TRBD1, lacks DNA for checking. The CDR3 length is 14 residues. Germline CDR1 reads DFQATT; CDR2 reads SNEGSKA (reference sequence). The CDR3: CSATAVGQGYEQYF.

The chain carries TRBV10-3 and TRBJ2-3. Germline assignment: CDR1 ENHRY and CDR2 SYGVKD. This CDR3 is 14 amino acids long. CDR3: CAISEMVRTDTQYF.

This sequence joins TRBV7-8 and TRBJ1-4; TCRdb returns TRBD1, unconfirmable since there is no DNA. Germline assignment: CDR1 SGHVS and CDR2 FQNEAQ. This CDR3 has 15 amino acids. The chain's CDR3 is CASSSWTGSNEKLFF.

The V and J genes are TRBV29-1 and TRBJ2-1; absent DNA, TCRdb's TRBD1 call cannot be checked. The CDR3 totals 13 residues. Germline V gives CDR1 SQVTM, CDR2 ANQGSEA. The CDR3: CSVDRGLGNEQFF.

The CDR3 is CASSADRNAGNQPQHF. This chain connects TRBV12-3 or TRBV12-4 to TRBJ1-5; TCRdb proposes TRBD1, but this gene call is untestable without DNA. This CDR3 region has 16 residues.

The rearrangement links TRBV28 to TRBJ2-7; checking the TCRdb D call of TRBD1 is not possible without DNA. The germline V gene encodes CDR1 MDHEN and CDR2 SYDVKM. This CDR3 has 17 amino acids. The CDR3 sequence is CASSLGTGGFPSYEQYF.

V gene TRBV7-3 combines with J gene TRBJ2-7; the D call of TRBD1 rests on TCRdb alone, since no DNA is present to check it. Germline V gene sequence: CDR1 SGHTA, CDR2 FQGTGA. The CDR3 consists of 16 residues. CDR3 in amino acids: CASSPEGAPEDYEQYF.

The chain recombines TRBV7-9 with TRBJ2-1; the D gene TCRdb calls, TRBD1, cannot be checked with no DNA. Germline V gene data show CDR1 as SEHNR and CDR2 as FQNEAQ (reference sequence). The CDR3 runs 18 residues. This CDR3 is CASSSPGETGPSYNEQFF. The complete variable domain, with remaining parts taken from reference TRBV7-9 and TRBJ2-1, reads DTGVSQNPRHKITKRGQNVTFRCDPISEHNRLYWYRQTLGQGPEFLTYFQNEAQLEKSRLLSDRFSAERPKGSFSTLEIQRTEQGDSAMYLCASSSPGETGPSYNEQFFGPGTRLTVL.

CDR3 amino acids: CASSPRPGYGYTF. The rearrangement joins TRBV28 to TRBJ1-2. Per the germline V gene, CDR1 is MDHEN and CDR2 is SYDVKM. This CDR3 comprises 13 residues.

The chain links TRBV5-5 to TRBJ2-7; TCRdb returns TRBD1, unconfirmable since there is no DNA. The CDR3 is 14 residues long. Germline V gene data show CDR1 as SGHKS and CDR2 as YYEKEE (reference sequence). The CDR3 loop reads CASSLQGESYEQYF.

The gene calls are TRBV7-7 and TRBJ2-6. Germline V CDR1 and CDR2: SSHAT, FNYEAQ (reference sequence). The CDR3 extends over 16 amino acids. The CDR3 sequence is CASSLGRSSGANVLTF.

This chain links TRBV2 with TRBJ1-2. CDR3 size: 14 residues. CDR1 and CDR2 (germline): SNHLY, FYNNEI. This CDR3 is CASSETGLNYGYTF. The variable domain in full, with the rest retrieved from reference TRBV2 and TRBJ1-2, is EPEVTQTPSHQVTQMGQEVILRCVPISNHLYFYWYRQILGQKVEFLVSFYNNEISEKSEIFDDQFSVERPDGSNFTLKIRSTKLEDSAMYFCASSETGLNYGYTFGSGTRLTVV.

The chain has TRBV5-1 and TRBJ2-5; the D call of TRBD1 rests on TCRdb alone, since no DNA is present to check it. The CDR3 consists of 15 residues. CDR1 is SGHRS and CDR2 is YFSETQ in the germline V gene. The CDR3 is CASSPNRGSQETQYF.

The chain recombines TRBV6-1 with TRBJ2-7; TCRdb lists TRBD1, though no DNA is available to test this call. Germline V gene data show CDR1 as MNHNS and CDR2 as SASEGT. There are 17 residues in the CDR3. The CDR3 region is CASSEAGSGGRAVEQYF.

The V call is TRBV3-1, the J call TRBJ2-7; TCRdb picks TRBD1, but there is no DNA to check that call. The CDR3 totals 16 residues. Germline-derived CDR1 and CDR2 are LGHDT and YNNKEL (reference sequence). CDR3 sequence reads: CASSRPGTAHSYEQYF.

The rearrangement joins TRBV2 to TRBJ2-1. CDR1 and CDR2 (germline): SNHLY, FYNNEI. CDR3 length: 15 residues. CDR3 sequence reads: CASSETASSYNEQFF.

V and J are TRBV5-1 and TRBJ2-1; TCRdb proposes TRBD1, but this gene call is untestable without DNA. This CDR3 has 16 amino acids. The germline V gene has CDR1 SGHRS and CDR2 YFSETQ. CDR3 in amino acids: CASSWGTGVLNNEQFF.

This sequence joins TRBV7-2 and TRBJ2-2. There are 14 residues in the CDR3. Looked up from germline, CDR1 is SGHTA and CDR2 is FQGNSA. CDR3 protein: CASSTPGLTGELFF.

The chain carries TRBV25-1 and TRBJ1-1; the D call from TCRdb, TRBD1, cannot be confirmed without DNA. This CDR3 contains 13 residues. Germline CDR1 and CDR2: MGHDK and SYGVNS. CDR3 loop: CASREQGAPEAFF.

This chain joins TRBV6-5 and TRBJ1-6; TCRdb lists TRBD1, though no DNA is available to test this call. The CDR3 totals 17 residues. Germline CDR1 and CDR2: MNHEY and SVGAGI. The CDR3 reads CASSSRQGETYTSPLHF.

The chain recombines TRBV19 with TRBJ2-7. This CDR3 has 13 amino acids. Looked up from germline, CDR1 is LNHDA and CDR2 is SQIVND (reference sequence). This CDR3 is CASSSGISYEQYF.

This sequence joins TRBV28 and TRBJ2-7; TCRdb reports TRBD2, a call that lacks DNA to check it against. Per germline, CDR1 MDHEN and CDR2 SYDVKM. CDR3 length: 16 residues. The CDR3 loop is CASSPGLAGVGYEQYF.